The 8 T cell receptor beta chains given below trace back to one sample, sequenced in a study of blood T cell repertoires in COVID-19. Measured with immunoSEQ multiplex PCR; TCRdb has only the in-frame clones, and not every one. The repertoire holds 200,000 to 250,000 clones, with 80% as singletons. The specimen sequenced was PBMCs or T cells enriched from blood (not recorded which). These receptors originate from a woman between 40 and 55 years old with acute COVID-19.

The V call is TRBV7-3, the J call TRBJ2-1, with no clear D. The germline V gene encodes CDR1 SGHTA and CDR2 FQGTGA. Trimming pared 5 bases from V and 5 bases from J, leaving 19 bases between. CDR3 size: 16 residues. CDR3 DNA sequence: TGTGCCAGCAGCCCTAAGGTCAGGCATCTGAACAATGAGCAGTTCTTC. It encodes CASSPKVRHLNNEQFF.

This clone has a single count. The CDR3 loop reads CASSFRGTNEKLFF. CDR3 in DNA: TGTGCCAGCAGCTTTAGGGGGACTAATGAAAAACTGTTTTTT. The chain combines TRBV7-8 with TRBJ1-4; a possible D gene is TRBD1 (6 bases). Trimming stripped 3 bases from V and 2 bases from J, with 7 bases between. The length of the CDR3 is 14 residues. Per germline, CDR1 SGHVS and CDR2 FQNEAQ. Filled out from reference TRBV7-8 and TRBJ1-4, the complete variable domain reads GAGVSQSPRYKVAKRGQDVALRCDPISGHVSLFWYQQALGQGPEFLTYFQNEAQLDKSGLPSDRFFAERPEGSVSTLKIQRTQQEDSAVYLCASSFRGTNEKLFFGSGTQLSVL.

The rearrangement uses TRBV28 and TRBJ2-7, with 7 bases lining up with TRBD1. CDR3 length: 16 residues. Germline V lookup: CDR1 MDHEN, CDR2 SYDVKM. The V segment lost 6 bases and the J segment 7 bases; nucleotides outside the gene matches: 18. This chain's CDR3 is CASSTRDRVLVGEQYF. The CDR3 nucleotides are TGTGCCAGCAGCACCCGGGACAGAGTTCTAGTGGGGGAGCAGTACTTC.

CDR3 nucleotide sequence: TGTGCCATCCACACCCGACTAGAGGCTGAGCAGTTCTTC. This codes for CAIHTRLEAEQFF. V and J are TRBV10-3 and TRBJ2-1, with TRBD2 as a possible D gene (6 bases). V lost 8 bases to trimming and J lost 9 bases, with 17 bases between them. The CDR3 length is 13 residues. Germline CDR1 and CDR2: ENHRY and SYGVKD.

This chain uses TRBV4-1 with TRBJ1-6; unclear D gene. Deletions cut 4 bases from V and 8 bases from J, with 15 bases between. The CDR3 is 15 residues long. Germline V lookup: CDR1 MGHRA, CDR2 YSYEKL. This chain's CDR3 is CASSPSGIGYSPLHF. CDR3 in DNA: TGCGCCAGCAGCCCATCCGGGATAGGATATTCACCCCTCCACTTT.

This clone was seen just once. The chain carries TRBV3-1 (or the pseudogene TRBV3-2) and TRBJ1-2; the match to TRBD1 covers 9 bases. V dropped 6 bases and J dropped 7; count of bases not matched to a gene: 12. The CDR3 totals 15 residues. CDR1 and CDR2 from the germline V gene are LGHDT and YNNKEL (reference sequence). Here the CDR3 DNA reads TGTGCCAGCAGTTCTATGGCGGGACAGGGTACTGGCTACACCTTC. This encodes CASSSMAGQGTGYTF.

The chain is built from TRBV11-1 and TRBJ2-2; unclear D gene. The CDR3 runs 14 residues. CDR1 and CDR2 (germline): SGHAT, FQDESV (reference sequence). Trimming cost V 10 bases and J 7 bases, with 19 bases left between them. In nucleotides, the CDR3 is TGTGCCACTACAAATGGCGTATCGGGCGGGGAGCTGTTTTTT. Translated, it gives CATTNGVSGGELFF. The full variable domain, rest sourced from reference TRBV11-1 and TRBJ2-2, is EAEVAQSPRYKITEKSQAVAFWCDPISGHATLYWYRQILGQGPELLVQFQDESVVDDSQLPKDRFSAERLKGVDSTLKIQPAELGDSAMYLCATTNGVSGGELFFGEGSRLTVL.

The J gene is TRBJ1-6, the V gene TRBV7-8, with a possible D match to TRBD1 (5 bases). CDR1 and CDR2 (germline): SGHVS, FQNEAQ. The CDR3 extends over 15 amino acids. V gave up 0 bases and J gave up 7 bases, with 10 bases separating them. Here the CDR3 reads CASSLAAQGNSPLHF. CDR3 sequence (DNA): TGTGCCAGCAGCTTAGCGGCGCAGGGAAATTCACCCCTCCACTTT.